This TCR beta chain was found in a study of blood T cell repertoires in COVID-19. For the study at large: COVID-19 samples, acute and convalescent, were from the United States, Italy and Spain.

Germline-derived CDR1 and CDR2 are SGHRS and YFSETQ. The CDR3 runs to 17 residues. With V trimmed by 3 bases and J by 9 bases, 12 bases remained unmatched. Original methodology: From reference gene primer amplification, estimates of nucleated cell counts were derived. The data were produced by immunoSEQ multiplex PCR, yet TCRdb's version contains in-frame clones alone and is incomplete. That table gives V, J and clone size, and the DNA gave D and trimming. The data show about 170,000 clones, roughly 86% seen once. The sample was peripheral blood. This sequence originates from a man aged 40-55 years who had recovered from COVID-19. The chain carries TRBV5-1 and TRBJ2-3; 14 positions match TRBD2. CDR3 nucleotide sequence: TGCGCCAGCAGCTCACTGACTAGCGGGAGGGCAAGGGGGACGCAGTATTTT. This translates into CASSSLTSGRARGTQYF. The whole variable domain, filled in from reference TRBV5-1 and TRBJ2-3, reads KAGVTQTPRYLIKTRGQQVTLSCSPISGHRSVSWYQQTPGQGLQFLFEYFSETQRNKGNFPGRFSGRQFSNSRSEMNVSTLELGDSALYLCASSSLTSGRARGTQYFGPGTRLTVL.